The present T cell receptor beta chain was sequenced within a study of cytomegalovirus exposure and HLA in healthy donors. Trimming stripped 0 bases from V and 3 bases from J, with 9 bases between. Germline V gene lookup returns CDR1 SGHVS and CDR2 FNYEAQ. CDR3 length: 14 amino acids. The PCR employed 60 Vbeta primers together with 13 Jbeta primers. Profiled with immunoSEQ multiplex PCR; TCRdb holds only in-frame clones, not every one. The sample has 150,000 to 200,000 clones, 80% to 85% seen once. The receptor comes from a man in his late teens or twenties in good health and CMV-seronegative. V usage is TRBV7-6 and J usage is TRBJ2-7, with D tentatively TRBD1 (6 bases). Material: PBMCs. The CDR3: CASSLADRDYEQYF. CDR3 bases: TGTGCCAGCAGCTTAGCGGACAGAGACTACGAGCAGTACTTC.